This section outlines one TCR beta chain sequence together with its context. This clonotype has ten or more counts. No antigen is known for it. Qualities for individual bases were not recorded, and no much larger clone is one base off. These data originate in a study of T cells in Graves' hyperthyroidism and ophthalmopathy (dated by TCRdb to the late 2010s). Background on the whole study: Peripheral blood was sampled at the time of initial diagnosis, prior to any treatment. Thyroid tissue and blood T-cell repertoires from six or seven Graves' hyperthyroidism patients were also compared in the study. The paper describes TCR Vbeta CDR3 sequencing of 135 peripheral blood samples, made up of 43 ophthalmopathy patients, around 73 hyperthyroidism patients and around 17 progressor patients. Once sampling was done, hyperthyroidism patients were given methimazole at a starting dose of 30 mg daily, whereas ophthalmopathy patients were given high-dose intravenous methylprednisolone. The 100 discovery patients were divided at random into training and test sets in a 7:3 ratio. Prospective prediction of ophthalmopathy was tested in an independent validation cohort of fewer than 20 hyperthyroidism patients and 17 patients who later progressed to ophthalmopathy. To identify TCR V-J signatures that set the groups apart, the researchers used a discovery cohort of 100 patients, made up of roughly 45 with Graves' ophthalmopathy and about 55 with stable Graves' hyperthyroidism. What the research found in general, with its limitations: During validation, the model predicted progression to ophthalmopathy a median of about 6.5 months ahead of onset, with around 65% sensitivity and almost 75% specificity. No statistical method was used to fix the sample size in advance, and group allocation was not hidden from the investigators. Ophthalmopathy was separated from stable hyperthyroidism by a 13 V-J signature model, with about 88% sensitivity and roughly 81% specificity obtained in cross-validation and 80%/75% obtained in testing. Most expanded thyroid clonotypes (frequency above 0.001) were also detected in blood, a finding suggesting that blood repertoires may reflect thyroid immune responses.

Relative to germline, V is missing 2 bases and J is missing 6 bases, with 7 bases of the junction outside any gene match. The germline V gene specifies LGHNT as CDR1 and FRNRAP as CDR2. The CDR3 starts with the cysteine, ends with the phenylalanine, and has 16 residues. This entry keeps only the CDR3 DNA: 48 bases, framed from base 1. Ophthalmopathy patients had moderately to severely active disease, Clinical Activity Score of at least 3, NOSPECS grade of at least 4, and duration under 3 months. Patients with uncontrolled infections, other autoimmune diseases, pregnancy or lactation were excluded. Clinical symptoms, serum thyroxine and TRAb, thyroid ultrasound, and orbital computed tomography formed the basis for the diagnoses. PBMCs were separated from roughly 10 ml of fresh peripheral blood using Ficoll-Paque density gradient centrifugation. Total RNA was extracted using Trizol reagent, and RNA quality was assessed on an Agilent 2100 Bioanalyzer.

TCR beta CDR3 regions were amplified from RNA transcripts. A first-round RT-PCR of the TCR CDR3 used the HTBI primer set with the Qiagen OneStep RT-PCR kit. Libraries were constructed in a second round of multiplex PCR, after which size selection and purification were performed. The libraries were sequenced on an Illumina HiSeq2000 using paired-end 100 bp reads. Per the authors' processing: SOAPnuke was used to process the raw data, throwing out any read that contained adapters or uncalled bases, had a mean Phred below 15, or lacked an exact constant-primer or identifier match. COPE v1.2.5 was used to merge the high-quality paired reads, and each unique nucleotide sequence was defined as a clonotype. MiTCR v1.1 was used to align clonotypes to the IMGT TRBV, TRBD and TRBJ reference segments. The analysis was restricted to V-J combinations with a frequency above 0.0001, which together covered 99.2% of the repertoires. The TCS score was defined as the ratio of F50 (clonal expansion) to E x V (chaos), calculated using BLOSUM62-based TCRdist between CDR3 peptides within each V-J. Welch's t-statistics and random forest reduced 500 to 550 V-J features to roughly 13, which were used in a naive Bayes classifier (R e1071). TCRdb trimmed the raw reads at Q25, called clones with MiXCR and kept productive beta chains. Each record represents a unique CDR3 protein, reported with the most common genes and DNA among its rows. Clone size and V and J calls follow TCRdb, not the original study. This sample gives under 600,000 distinct CDR3 sequences in total; more than 15% of them show up just once. The ten largest clones add up to about 3.5% of the sample.

This TCR derives from a woman between 35 and 50 years old with Graves' ophthalmopathy. The chain links TRBV12-5 with TRBJ2-1; TRBD2 lines up with 10 middle nucleotides. Source material: blood. The DNA is as follows: TGTGCTAGTGGTTTGTCACTAGCGGGGCCGTCCAATGAGCAGTTCTTC. It specifies CASGLSLAGPSNEQFF.